This T cell receptor (beta chain) derives from a study of blood T cell repertoires in COVID-19. Libraries were prepared by immunoSEQ multiplex PCR; TCRdb keeps only in-frame clonotypes and omits some of them. The data contain some 320,000 clones, 70% to 90% of them singletons. The length of the CDR3 is 15 residues. Trimming shortened V by 7 bases and J by 7 bases, and 19 bases separated the two germline ends. Germline V gene data show CDR1 as MNHEY and CDR2 as SVGAGI. The sample taken for sequencing was peripheral blood. This TCR was sampled from a woman aged 45 to 65 who had recovered from COVID-19. V and J are TRBV6-5 and TRBJ1-4; D is unresolved. The CDR3 DNA reads as TGTGCCAGCAATCAAAATTCCGTGGGCAGTGAAAAACTGTTTTTT. Protein product: CASNQNSVGSEKLFF.